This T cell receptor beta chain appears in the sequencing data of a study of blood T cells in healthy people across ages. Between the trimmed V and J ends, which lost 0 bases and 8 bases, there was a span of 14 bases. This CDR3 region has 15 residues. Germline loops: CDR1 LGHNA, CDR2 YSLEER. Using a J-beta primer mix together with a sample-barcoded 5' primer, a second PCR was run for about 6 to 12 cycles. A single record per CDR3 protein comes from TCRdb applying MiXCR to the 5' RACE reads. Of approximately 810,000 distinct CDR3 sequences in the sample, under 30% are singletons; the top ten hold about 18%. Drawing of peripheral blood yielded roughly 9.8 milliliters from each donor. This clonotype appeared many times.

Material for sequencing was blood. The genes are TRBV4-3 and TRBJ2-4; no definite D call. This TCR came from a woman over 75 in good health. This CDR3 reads CASSQDTNLMDIQYF. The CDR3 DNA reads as TGCGCCAGCAGCCAAGATACTAATTTGATGGACATTCAGTACTTC.